The rows below give T cell receptor beta chains drawn from one sample of a study of identical twins. A single record per CDR3 protein comes from TCRdb applying MiXCR to the 5' RACE reads. Of 200,000 to 250,000 distinct CDR3 sequences listed, approximately 8.3% are singletons. These data also featured in a second study, about yellow fever vaccine responses in identical twins.

The sample comprised memory (CD45RO+) T cells sorted from blood. These receptors were obtained from a woman aged 18 to 35 in good health. Each CDR3 is given with its conserved first and last residue. Fields, in order: V gene, J gene, clone size, CDR3 protein. Clone size is given for some rows only: seen once, a few or many times, or a class if the clone is expanded.

V gene: TRBV5-8
J gene: TRBJ2-1
clone size: -
CDR3 protein: CASSDDTGAYNEQFF

V gene: TRBV12-5
J gene: TRBJ2-3
clone size: few
CDR3 protein: CASGLVVGDADTQYF

V gene: TRBV6-2/TRBV6-3
J gene: TRBJ2-1
clone size: many
CDR3 protein: CATRKIGSGVNEQFF

V gene: TRBV6-5
J gene: TRBJ2-3
clone size: -
CDR3 protein: CASSYLRGQGASNTQYF

V gene: TRBV6-2/TRBV6-3
J gene: TRBJ2-2
clone size: few
CDR3 protein: CASSSGEGWTGELFF

V gene: TRBV28
J gene: TRBJ2-5
clone size: few
CDR3 protein: CASSFAGRGQETQYF

V gene: TRBV4-2
J gene: TRBJ2-7
clone size: few
CDR3 protein: CASREGGSSEQYF

V gene: TRBV3-1
J gene: TRBJ2-3
clone size: few
CDR3 protein: CASSRSAGGASTDTQYF

V gene: TRBV9
J gene: TRBJ1-5
clone size: -
CDR3 protein: CASSVDMYQPQHF

V gene: TRBV15
J gene: TRBJ1-1
clone size: few
CDR3 protein: CATSKDRGGTEAFF

V gene: TRBV28
J gene: TRBJ2-5
clone size: few
CDR3 protein: CASSFAIDRGQETQYF

V gene: TRBV29-1
J gene: TRBJ2-3
clone size: few
CDR3 protein: CSVDLGRTGFATDTQYF

V gene: TRBV7-9
J gene: TRBJ1-2
clone size: many
CDR3 protein: CASSSPMGYTF

V gene: TRBV4-1
J gene: TRBJ1-4
clone size: many
CDR3 protein: CASSQDRSGDATNEKLFF

V gene: TRBV29-1
J gene: TRBJ2-5
clone size: many
CDR3 protein: CSVPRGGETQYF

V gene: TRBV5-6
J gene: TRBJ2-5
clone size: -
CDR3 protein: CASSLRQTQETQYF

V gene: TRBV29-1
J gene: TRBJ2-5
clone size: -
CDR3 protein: CSVLRTGRETQYF

V gene: TRBV20-1
J gene: TRBJ1-6
clone size: many
CDR3 protein: CSARGEAGSDSPLHF

V gene: TRBV6-5
J gene: TRBJ1-3
clone size: few
CDR3 protein: CASSFDSARGNTIYF

V gene: TRBV20-1
J gene: TRBJ2-4
clone size: few
CDR3 protein: CSAIRDRGFLSIQYF

V gene: TRBV6-2/TRBV6-3
J gene: TRBJ2-1
clone size: -
CDR3 protein: CASSFRVSSHEQFF

V gene: TRBV2
J gene: TRBJ2-3
clone size: few
CDR3 protein: CASSESQSNTQYF

V gene: TRBV7-2
J gene: TRBJ2-7
clone size: many
CDR3 protein: CASSLVPGTYEQYF

V gene: TRBV11-2
J gene: TRBJ2-3
clone size: many
CDR3 protein: CASSLHRPSTDTQYF

V gene: TRBV12-3/TRBV12-4
J gene: TRBJ2-5
clone size: many
CDR3 protein: CASSFIGLGETQYF